This T cell receptor beta chain was documented in a study of regulatory T cells in long-lasting Graves disease. General study findings and limits: Persistent disease favored TRBV28, TRBJ1-2 and TRBJ2-5.

This clonotype was detected many times. Its antigen is as yet unknown. With iRepertoire HTBI primers and Arm-PCR of CDR3 regions, TCR beta libraries were built. TCRdb recomputed calls from the multiplex PCR reads with MiXCR, one row per CDR3 protein. This table holds 350,000 to 400,000 distinct CDR3 sequences, roughly a sixth found once. The CDR3 runs 14 residues. The V and J ends lost 2 bases and 5 bases respectively, with 12 bases between them. CDR1 is SGHRS and CDR2 is YFSETQ in the germline V gene. Time point defined: newly diagnosed GD, antithyroid drugs for less than 3 months. PBMC-extracted RNA yielded the TCR library.

Specimen: peripheral blood mononuclear cells (PBMCs), collected at new diagnosis, from a patient treated with antithyroid drugs. This receptor was identified in a female donor with Graves disease. This rearrangement joins TRBV5-1 to TRBJ2-3, with D unresolved. The DNA of the CDR3 is TGCGCCAGCAGCTTCCGAACCGAAGGAGATACGCAGTATTTT. Its protein product is CASSFRTEGDTQYF.